This TCR beta chain was sequenced for a study of beta chain features in type 1 diabetes. Study context: Sorted cell examination encompassed approximately 98,000,000 cells across all samples.

Expressed TCRB transcripts got sequenced, as all isolated RNA was reverse transcribed. Clones were read by immunoSEQ multiplex PCR, and TCRdb kept only the in-frame ones, dropping some. The table includes 300,000 to 450,000 clones, 8.5% to 10% detected once. Points on this clone: What it recognizes is unknown.

Study-wide findings and caveats: Among all four CD4+ subsets, Type 1 diabetes patients had TCRB CDR3s that were moderately but significantly shorter.

Germline V gene data show CDR1 as MNHEY and CDR2 as SVGAGI. V was clipped by 6 bases and J by 1 base, with 9 bases between them. This CDR3 region has 13 residues. The sequence derives from a young man with type 1 diabetes. The sample consisted of central memory CD4+ T cells from blood. The chain carries TRBV6-5 and TRBJ2-5; D unresolved. The CDR3 protein is CASRASGQETQYF. The CDR3 nucleotides read TGTGCCAGCAGGGCATCGGGCCAAGAGACCCAGTACTTC.